This T cell receptor (beta chain) was captured in a study of response to subunit inactivated influenza vaccine. Study observations and caveats: Every seasonal influenza vaccination brings in few new T cells, the authors suggested.

V shed 6 bases and J shed 2 bases, with 11 bases lying between them. CDR1 and CDR2 (germline): SGHAT, FQNNGV. The CDR3 runs to 15 residues. Regarding this clonotype: Its antigen is currently unknown.

TCRdb used MiXCR to reprocess the RT-PCR reads, holding one entry per CDR3 protein. This table has about 800,000 distinct CDR3 sequences, roughly 20% appearing once. Sample: PBMCs from blood, taken roughly 5 days after vaccination. The receptor was isolated from a man aged 50-60 years who received an inactivated influenza vaccine. The chain joins TRBV11-2 to TRBJ2-6; D remains ambiguous. The CDR3 loop is CASRTARAGANVLTF. The CDR3 DNA reads as TGTGCCAGCAGGACGGCGCGAGCTGGGGCCAACGTCCTGACTTTC.